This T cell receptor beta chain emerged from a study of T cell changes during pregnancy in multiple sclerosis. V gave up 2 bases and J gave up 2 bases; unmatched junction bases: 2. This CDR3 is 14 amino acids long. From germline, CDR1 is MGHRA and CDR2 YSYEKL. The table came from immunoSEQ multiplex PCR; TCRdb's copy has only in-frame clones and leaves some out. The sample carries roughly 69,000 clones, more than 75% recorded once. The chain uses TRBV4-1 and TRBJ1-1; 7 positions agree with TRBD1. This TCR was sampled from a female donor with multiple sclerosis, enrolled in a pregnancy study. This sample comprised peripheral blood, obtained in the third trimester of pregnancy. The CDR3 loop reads CASSQRGPNTEAFF. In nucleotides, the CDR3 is TGCGCCAGCAGCCAAAGGGGGCCTAACACTGAAGCTTTCTTT.